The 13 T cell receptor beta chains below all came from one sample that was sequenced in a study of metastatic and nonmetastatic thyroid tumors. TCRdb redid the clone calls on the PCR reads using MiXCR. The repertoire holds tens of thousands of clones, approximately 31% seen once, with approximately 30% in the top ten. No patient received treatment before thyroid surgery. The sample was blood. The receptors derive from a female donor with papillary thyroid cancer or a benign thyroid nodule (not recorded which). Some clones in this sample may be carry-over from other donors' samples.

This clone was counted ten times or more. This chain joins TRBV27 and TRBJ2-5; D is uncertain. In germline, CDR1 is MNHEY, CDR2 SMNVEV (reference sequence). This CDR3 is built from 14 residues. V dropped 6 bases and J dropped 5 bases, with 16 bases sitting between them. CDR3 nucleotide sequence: TGTGCCAGCAGGTTTGACCAAAGCAGGGAGACCCAGTACTTC. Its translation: CASRFDQSRETQYF.

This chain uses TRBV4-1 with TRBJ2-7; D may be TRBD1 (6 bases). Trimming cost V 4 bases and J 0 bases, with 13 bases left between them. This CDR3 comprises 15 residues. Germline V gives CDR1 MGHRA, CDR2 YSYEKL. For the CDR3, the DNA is TGCGCCAGCAGCCCTGGGACACTTGTCTCCTACGAGCAGTACTTC. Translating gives CASSPGTLVSYEQYF.

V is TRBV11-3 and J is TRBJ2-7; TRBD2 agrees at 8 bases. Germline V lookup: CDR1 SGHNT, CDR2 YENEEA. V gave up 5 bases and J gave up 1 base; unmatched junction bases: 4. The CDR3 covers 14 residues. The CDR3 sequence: CASSRAGESYEQYF. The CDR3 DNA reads TGTGCCAGCAGCCGAGCGGGAGAGTCCTACGAGCAGTACTTC.

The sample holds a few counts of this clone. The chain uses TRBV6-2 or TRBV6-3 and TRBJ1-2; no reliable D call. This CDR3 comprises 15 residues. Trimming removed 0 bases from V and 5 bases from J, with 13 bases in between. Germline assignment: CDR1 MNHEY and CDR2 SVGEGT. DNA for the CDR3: TGTGCCAGCAGTTACTCCGGACCTACGGCTTATGGCTACACCTTC. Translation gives CASSYSGPTAYGYTF.

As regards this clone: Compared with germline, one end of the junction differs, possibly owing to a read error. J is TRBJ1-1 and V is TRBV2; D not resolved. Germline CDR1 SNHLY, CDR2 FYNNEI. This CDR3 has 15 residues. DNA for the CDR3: TGTGCCAGCAGTGCCTGGACGGCTATGAACACTGAATCTATCTTT. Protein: CASSAWTAMNTESIF. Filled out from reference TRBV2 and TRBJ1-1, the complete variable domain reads EPEVTQTPSHQVTQMGQEVILRCVPISNHLYFYWYRQILGQKVEFLVSFYNNEISEKSEIFDDQFSVERPDGSNFTLKIRSTKLEDSAMYFCASSAWTAMNTESIFGQGTRLTVV.

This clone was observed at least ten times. CDR3 sequence (DNA): TGTGCCAGCAGCTCGCAGAGCTCCTATAATTCACCCCTCCACTTT. Amino acid sequence: CASSSQSSYNSPLHF. The J gene is TRBJ1-6, the V gene TRBV7-2, with unresolved D. There are 15 residues in the CDR3. Germline loops: CDR1 SGHTA, CDR2 FQGNSA. The V and J ends lost 4 bases and 0 bases respectively, with 7 bases between them. The full variable domain, its missing parts supplied by reference TRBV7-2 and TRBJ1-6, is GAGVSQSPSNKVTEKGKDVELRCDPISGHTALYWYRQSLGQGLEFLIYFQGNSAPDKSGLPSDRFSAERTGGSVSTLTIQRTQQEDSAVYLCASSSQSSYNSPLHFGNGTRLTVT.

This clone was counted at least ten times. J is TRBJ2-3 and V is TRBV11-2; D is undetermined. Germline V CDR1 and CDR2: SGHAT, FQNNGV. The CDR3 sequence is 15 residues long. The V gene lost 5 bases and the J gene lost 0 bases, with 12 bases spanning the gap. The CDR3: CASSTSPSSTDTQYF. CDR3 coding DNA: TGTGCCAGCAGCACGTCGCCCTCTAGCACAGATACGCAGTATTTT.

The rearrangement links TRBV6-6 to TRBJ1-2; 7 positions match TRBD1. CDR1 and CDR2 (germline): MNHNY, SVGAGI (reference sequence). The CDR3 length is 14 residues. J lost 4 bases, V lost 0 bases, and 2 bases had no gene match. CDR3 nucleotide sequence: TGTGCCAGCAGTTACTCTCGGGACAGCTATGGCTACACCTTC. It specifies CASSYSRDSYGYTF.

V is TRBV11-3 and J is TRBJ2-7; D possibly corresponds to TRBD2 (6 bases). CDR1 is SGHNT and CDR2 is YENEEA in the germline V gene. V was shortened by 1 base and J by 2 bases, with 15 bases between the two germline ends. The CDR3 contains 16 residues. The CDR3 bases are TGTGCCAGCAGCTTAGGGGACGGGGGACCCCCCTACGAGCAGTACTTC. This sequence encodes CASSLGDGGPPYEQYF. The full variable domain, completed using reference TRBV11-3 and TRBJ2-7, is EAGVVQSPRYKIIEKKQPVAFWCNPISGHNTLYWYLQNLGQGPELLIRYENEEAVDDSQLPKDRFSAERLKGVDSTLKIQPAELGDSAVYLCASSLGDGGPPYEQYFGPGTRLTVT.

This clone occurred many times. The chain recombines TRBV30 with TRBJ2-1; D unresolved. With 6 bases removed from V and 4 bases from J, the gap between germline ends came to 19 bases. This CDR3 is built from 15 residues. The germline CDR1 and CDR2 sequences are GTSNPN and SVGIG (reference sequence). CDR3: CACIGPRDLYNEQFF. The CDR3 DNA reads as TGTGCCTGTATAGGACCACGAGACCTTTACAATGAGCAGTTCTTC.

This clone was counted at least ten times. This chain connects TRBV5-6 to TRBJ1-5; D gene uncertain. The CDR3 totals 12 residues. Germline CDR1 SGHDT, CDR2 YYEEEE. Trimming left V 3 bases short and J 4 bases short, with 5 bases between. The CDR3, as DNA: TGTGCCAGCAGCTGGAGGAATCAGCCCCAGCATTTT. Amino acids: CASSWRNQPQHF. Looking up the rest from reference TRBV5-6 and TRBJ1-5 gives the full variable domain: DAGVTQSPTHLIKTRGQQVTLRCSPKSGHDTVSWYQQALGQGPQFIFQYYEEEERQRGNFPDRFSGHQFPNYSSELNVNALLLGDSALYLCASSWRNQPQHFGDGTRLSIL.

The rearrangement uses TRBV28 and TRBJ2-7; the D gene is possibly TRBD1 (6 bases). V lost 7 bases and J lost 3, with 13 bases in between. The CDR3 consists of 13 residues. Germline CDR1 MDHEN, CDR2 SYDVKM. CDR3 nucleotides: TGTGCCAGCACCACGGACAGATACTACGAGCAGTACTTC. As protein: CASTTDRYYEQYF.

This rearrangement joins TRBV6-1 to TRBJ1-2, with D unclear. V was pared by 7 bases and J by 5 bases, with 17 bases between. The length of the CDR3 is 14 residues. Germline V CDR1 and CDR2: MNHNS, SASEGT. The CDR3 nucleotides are TGTGCCAGCATGTCCCGGGGTCTTAAATATGGCTACACCTTC. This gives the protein CASMSRGLKYGYTF.